These T cell receptor beta chains were read from a single sample in a study of shared T cell receptors in the human thymus. Repertoires were generated with immunoSEQ multiplex PCR, while TCRdb's copy carries only in-frame clones and drops some. The profile shows roughly 660,000 clones, over 75% of them singletons. This sample also belongs to another study, concerning human thymus T cells.

Sequencing was done on a sample of thymocytes. The source of these receptors is a boy younger than two with a congenital heart defect. CDR3s include the opening cysteine and the closing phenylalanine or tryptophan. A D gene is named only where the DNA matches it firmly. The size entry is marked missing in some rows and otherwise reads once, few, many or a size class.

CDR3aa	CDR3nt	v_gene	j_gene	abundance	d_gene
CASSERAGGPYNEQFF	TGCGCCAGCAGTGAGAGGGCGGGAGGCCCGTACAATGAGCAGTTCTTC	TRBV10-1	TRBJ2-1	.	TRBD2
CASGTGSYEQYF	TGTGCCAGCGGGACAGGGTCCTACGAGCAGTACTTC	TRBV14	TRBJ2-7	.	TRBD1
CASSQDWVRALYSYEQYF	TGCGCCAGCAGCCAAGATTGGGTCAGGGCCCTATACTCCTACGAGCAGTACTTC	TRBV4-3	TRBJ2-7	.	.
CASMDLKWQGVNSNQPQHF	TGTGCCAGCATGGACTTAAAGTGGCAGGGGGTGAATAGCAATCAGCCCCAGCATTTT	TRBV27	TRBJ1-5	.	TRBD1
CASSSTTGGNNQPQHF	TGTGCCAGCAGTTCAACTACAGGGGGCAACAATCAGCCCCAGCATTTT	TRBV27	TRBJ1-5	.	TRBD1
CASSLWSRSTYNEQFF	TGTGCCAGCAGCTTGTGGTCGCGGAGCACCTACAATGAGCAGTTCTTC	TRBV11-3	TRBJ2-1	.	.
CASSVTSESSYNEQFF	TGCGCCAGCAGCGTGACTAGCGAGAGCTCCTACAATGAGCAGTTCTTC	TRBV5-1	TRBJ2-1	.	TRBD2
CASSSNRTDRDEQYF	TGTGCCAGCAGCTCAAACCGGACAGACAGGGACGAGCAGTACTTC	TRBV21-1	TRBJ2-7	once	.
CASRPPGTPRTDTQYF	TGTGCCAGTAGACCGCCCGGGACACCCCGCACAGATACGCAGTATTTT	TRBV19	TRBJ2-3	.	.
CASSNPPTDFGYTF	TGTGCCAGCAGTAACCCCCCGACAGATTTTGGCTACACCTTC	TRBV25-1	TRBJ1-2	.	.
CASSLDRGNTGELFF	TGTGCCAGCAGCTTGGACAGGGGCAACACCGGGGAGCTGTTTTTT	TRBV7-9	TRBJ2-2	.	TRBD1
CASSSRQGGKGMNTEAFF	TGTGCCAGCAGTTCCCGACAGGGGGGAAAGGGCATGAACACTGAAGCTTTCTTT	TRBV27	TRBJ1-1	.	TRBD1
CASSETGTSSYEQYF	TGTGCCAGCAGCGAGACCGGGACATCCTCCTACGAGCAGTACTTC	TRBV7-2	TRBJ2-7	.	.
CASSPRTEKNIQYF	TGCGCCAGCAGCCCGCGGACAGAAAAAAACATTCAGTACTTC	TRBV4-3	TRBJ2-4	once	.
CASSGGGLTTGELFF	TGTGCCAGCAGCGGGGGAGGACTGACTACCGGGGAGCTGTTTTTT	TRBV9	TRBJ2-2	.	.
CASSPSGPGLGDYGYTF	TGTGCCAGCTCACCATCCGGCCCGGGCCTAGGGGACTATGGCTACACCTTC	TRBV18	TRBJ1-2	.	.
CASSLVQDSYEQYF	TGTGCCAGCAGCTTAGTCCAGGACTCCTACGAGCAGTACTTC	TRBV11-2	TRBJ2-7	.	.
CASSQDRGLPRGREKLFF	TGCGCCAGCAGCCAAGACCGCGGGTTGCCCAGGGGGCGTGAAAAACTGTTTTTT	TRBV4-1	TRBJ1-4	.	TRBD1
CASSGRGGAYSYEQYF	TGTGCCAGCAGTGGACGGGGGGGGGCCTACTCCTACGAGCAGTACTTC	TRBV25-1	TRBJ2-7	.	TRBD2